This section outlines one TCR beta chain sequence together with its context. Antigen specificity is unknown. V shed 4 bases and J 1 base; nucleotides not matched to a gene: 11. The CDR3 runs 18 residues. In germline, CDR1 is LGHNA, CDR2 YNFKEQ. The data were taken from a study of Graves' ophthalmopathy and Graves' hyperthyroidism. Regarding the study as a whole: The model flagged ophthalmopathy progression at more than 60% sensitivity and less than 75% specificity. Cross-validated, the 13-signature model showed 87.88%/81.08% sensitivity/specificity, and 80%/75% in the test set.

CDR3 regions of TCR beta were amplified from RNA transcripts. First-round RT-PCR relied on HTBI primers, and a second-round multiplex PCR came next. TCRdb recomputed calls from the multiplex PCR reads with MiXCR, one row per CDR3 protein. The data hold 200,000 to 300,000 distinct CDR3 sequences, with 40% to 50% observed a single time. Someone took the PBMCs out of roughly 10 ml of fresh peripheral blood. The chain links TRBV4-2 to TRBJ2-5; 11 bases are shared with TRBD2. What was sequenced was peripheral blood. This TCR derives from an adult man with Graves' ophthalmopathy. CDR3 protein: CASSPDGGSGGGQETQYF. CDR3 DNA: TGTGCCAGCAGCCCCGACGGGGGTAGCGGGGGGGGCCAAGAGACCCAGTACTTC.